This TCR beta chain was obtained from a study of OX40 agonist ivuxolimab in advanced cancers. On the study more broadly: Patient treatment consisted of intravenous ivuxolimab administration every 2 weeks at 0.01 to 10 mg/kg.

This CDR3 spans 13 amino acids. Germline values: CDR1 MGHDK, CDR2 SYGVNS. V lost 1 base to trimming and J lost 8 bases, with 11 bases between them. Libraries were prepared by immunoSEQ multiplex PCR; TCRdb keeps only in-frame clonotypes and omits some of them. Here the sample spans about 47,000 clones, roughly 80% being singletons. Exclusion of a patient followed from autoimmune disease history or systemic immunosuppression. On cycle 4 day 1 and cycle 7 day 1, as well as at baseline, blood was sampled. The sequenced sample was CD4+ or CD8+ T cells sorted from blood, obtained in a trial of the OX40 agonist ivuxolimab. The rearrangement links TRBV25-1 to TRBJ1-2; D perhaps matches TRBD1 (6 bases). The source is an adult with an advanced solid tumor such as melanoma, head and neck, liver or kidney cancer. CDR3 protein: CASSEWGQGGYTF. Here the CDR3 DNA reads TGTGCCAGCAGTGAATGGGGGCAGGGGGGCTACACCTTC.